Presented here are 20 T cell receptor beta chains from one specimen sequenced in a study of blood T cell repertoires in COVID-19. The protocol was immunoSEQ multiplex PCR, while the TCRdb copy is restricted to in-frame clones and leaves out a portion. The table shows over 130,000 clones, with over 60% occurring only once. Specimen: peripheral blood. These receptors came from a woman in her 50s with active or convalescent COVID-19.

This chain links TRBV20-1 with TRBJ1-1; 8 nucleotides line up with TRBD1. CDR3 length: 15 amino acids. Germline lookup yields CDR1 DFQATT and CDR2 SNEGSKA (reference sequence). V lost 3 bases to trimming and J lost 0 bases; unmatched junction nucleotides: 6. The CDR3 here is CSASLRTGMNTEAFF. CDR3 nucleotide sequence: TGCAGTGCTAGTCTGCGGACAGGGATGAACACTGAAGCTTTCTTT.

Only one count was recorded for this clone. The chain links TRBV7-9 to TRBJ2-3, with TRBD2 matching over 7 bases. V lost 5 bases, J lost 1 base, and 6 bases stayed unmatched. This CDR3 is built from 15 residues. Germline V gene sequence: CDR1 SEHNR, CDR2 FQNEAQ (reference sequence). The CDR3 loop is CASSPGAGGTDTQYF. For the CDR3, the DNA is TGTGCCAGCAGCCCTGGGGCGGGGGGCACAGATACGCAGTATTTT.

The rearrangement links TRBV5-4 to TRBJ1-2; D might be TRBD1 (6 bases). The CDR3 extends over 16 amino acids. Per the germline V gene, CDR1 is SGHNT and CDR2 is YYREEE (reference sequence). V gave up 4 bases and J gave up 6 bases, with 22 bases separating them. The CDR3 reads CASSTEGGGQFDGYTF. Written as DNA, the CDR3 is TGTGCCAGCAGCACCGAAGGGGGGGGTCAATTTGATGGCTACACCTTC.

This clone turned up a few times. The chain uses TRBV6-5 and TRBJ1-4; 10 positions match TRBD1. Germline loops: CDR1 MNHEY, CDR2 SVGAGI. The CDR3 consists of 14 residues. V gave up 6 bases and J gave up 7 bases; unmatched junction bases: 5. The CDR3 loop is CASRRQGASEKLFF. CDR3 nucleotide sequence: TGTGCCAGCAGACGACAGGGGGCTAGTGAAAAACTGTTTTTT.

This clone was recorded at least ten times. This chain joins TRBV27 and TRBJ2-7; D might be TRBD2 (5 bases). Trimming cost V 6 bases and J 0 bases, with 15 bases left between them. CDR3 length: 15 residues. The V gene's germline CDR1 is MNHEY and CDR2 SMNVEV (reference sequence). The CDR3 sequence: CASSLREGSSYEQYF. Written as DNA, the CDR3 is TGTGCCAGCAGCCTCCGTGAGGGTAGCTCCTACGAGCAGTACTTC.

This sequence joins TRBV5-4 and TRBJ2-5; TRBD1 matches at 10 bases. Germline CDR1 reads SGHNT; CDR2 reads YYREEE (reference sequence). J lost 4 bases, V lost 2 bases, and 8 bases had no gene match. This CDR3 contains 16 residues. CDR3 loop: CASSLGVGTGVETQYF. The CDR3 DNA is TGTGCCAGCAGCTTAGGTGTCGGGACAGGGGTAGAGACCCAGTACTTC.

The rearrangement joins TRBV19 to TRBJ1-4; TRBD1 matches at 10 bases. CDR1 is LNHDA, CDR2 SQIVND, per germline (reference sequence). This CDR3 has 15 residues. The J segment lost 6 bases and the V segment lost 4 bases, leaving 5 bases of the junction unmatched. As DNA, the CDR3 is TGTGCCAGTAGTAGCCGCGGGACAGGGGATGAAAAACTGTTTTTT. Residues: CASSSRGTGDEKLFF.

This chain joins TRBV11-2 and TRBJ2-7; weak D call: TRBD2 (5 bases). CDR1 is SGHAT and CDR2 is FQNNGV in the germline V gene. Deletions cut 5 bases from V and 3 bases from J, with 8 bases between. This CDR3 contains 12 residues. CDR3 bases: TGTGCCAGCAGCCCCGGGGACTACGAGCAGTACTTC. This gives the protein CASSPGDYEQYF.

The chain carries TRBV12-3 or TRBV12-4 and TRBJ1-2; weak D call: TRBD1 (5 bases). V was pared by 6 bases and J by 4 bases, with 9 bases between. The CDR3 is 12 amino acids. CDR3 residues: CASRGLRYGYTF. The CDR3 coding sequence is TGTGCCAGCAGGGGGCTCCGCTATGGCTACACCTTC.

The CDR3, as DNA: TGTGCCAGTAGCTACCGACAGGGTACTAATGAAAAACTGTTTTTT. It is translated as CASSYRQGTNEKLFF. The gene calls are TRBV19 and TRBJ1-4; 7 bases are shared with TRBD1. Germline loops: CDR1 LNHDA, CDR2 SQIVND (reference sequence). The CDR3 length is 15 residues. V gave up 6 bases and J gave up 2 bases; unmatched junction bases: 6.

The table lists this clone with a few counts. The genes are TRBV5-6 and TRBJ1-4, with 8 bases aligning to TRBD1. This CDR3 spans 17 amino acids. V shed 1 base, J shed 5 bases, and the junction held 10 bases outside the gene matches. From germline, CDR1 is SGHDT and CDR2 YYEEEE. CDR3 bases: TGTGCCAGCAGCTTGTATACAGGGGGGAATTACAATGAAAAACTGTTTTTT. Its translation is CASSLYTGGNYNEKLFF.

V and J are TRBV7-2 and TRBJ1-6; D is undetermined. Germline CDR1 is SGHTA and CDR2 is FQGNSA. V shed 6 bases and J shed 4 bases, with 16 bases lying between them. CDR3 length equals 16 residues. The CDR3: CASSLQAPGYNSPLHF. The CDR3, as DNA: TGTGCCAGCAGTCTCCAGGCGCCGGGGTATAATTCACCCCTCCACTTT. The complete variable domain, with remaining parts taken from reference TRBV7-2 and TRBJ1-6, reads GAGVSQSPSNKVTEKGKDVELRCDPISGHTALYWYRQSLGQGLEFLIYFQGNSAPDKSGLPSDRFSAERTGGSVSTLTIQRTQQEDSAVYLCASSLQAPGYNSPLHFGNGTRLTVT.

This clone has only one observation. The CDR3 here is CASSQFYSTGELFF. CDR3 sequence (DNA): TGTGCCAGCAGCCAATTCTACAGCACCGGGGAGCTGTTTTTT. The chain employs TRBV7-3 and TRBJ2-2; D remains ambiguous. The germline V and J ends were trimmed by 5 bases and 4 bases, with 11 bases remaining between them. This CDR3 contains 14 residues. Germline assignment: CDR1 SGHTA and CDR2 FQGTGA. Supplemented by reference TRBV7-3 and TRBJ2-2, the full variable domain reads GAGVSQTPSNKVTEKGKYVELRCDPISGHTALYWYRQSLGQGPEFLIYFQGTGAADDSGLPNDRFFAVRPEGSVSTLKIQRTERGDSAVYLCASSQFYSTGELFFGEGSRLTVL.

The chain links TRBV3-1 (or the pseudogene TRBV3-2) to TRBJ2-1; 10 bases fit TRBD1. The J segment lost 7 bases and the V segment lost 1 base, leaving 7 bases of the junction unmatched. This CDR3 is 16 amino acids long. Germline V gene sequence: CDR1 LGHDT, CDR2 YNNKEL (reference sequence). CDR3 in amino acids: CASSQGSGQGRNEQFF. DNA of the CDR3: TGTGCCAGCAGCCAAGGGTCGGGACAGGGGAGGAATGAGCAGTTCTTC.

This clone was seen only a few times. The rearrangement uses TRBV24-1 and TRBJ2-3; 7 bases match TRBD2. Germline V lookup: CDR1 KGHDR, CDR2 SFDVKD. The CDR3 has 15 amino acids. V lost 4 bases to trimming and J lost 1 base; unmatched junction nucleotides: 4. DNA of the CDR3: TGTGCCACCAGTGAGGGGGGGTATGGCACAGATACGCAGTATTTT. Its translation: CATSEGGYGTDTQYF.

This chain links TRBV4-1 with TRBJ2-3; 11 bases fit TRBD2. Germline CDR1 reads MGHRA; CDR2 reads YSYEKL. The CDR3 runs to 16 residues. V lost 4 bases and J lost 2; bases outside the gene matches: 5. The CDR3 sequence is CASSPTSGASTDTQYF. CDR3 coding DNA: TGCGCCAGCAGCCCGACTAGCGGGGCATCCACAGATACGCAGTATTTT.

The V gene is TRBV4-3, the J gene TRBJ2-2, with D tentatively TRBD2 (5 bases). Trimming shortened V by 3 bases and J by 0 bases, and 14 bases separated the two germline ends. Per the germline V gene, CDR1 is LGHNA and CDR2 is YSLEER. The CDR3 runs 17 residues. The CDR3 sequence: CASSQSPGFTNTGELFF. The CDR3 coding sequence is TGCGCCAGCAGCCAGTCCCCGGGATTCACGAACACCGGGGAGCTGTTTTTT.

CDR3 coding DNA: TGCGCCAGCAGACAGACAGCCGCTGGAAACACCATATATTTT. This sequence encodes CASRQTAAGNTIYF. The chain uses TRBV4-3 and TRBJ1-3; D may be TRBD1 (5 bases). Germline V CDR1 and CDR2: LGHNA, YSLEER. The CDR3 has 14 residues. Trimming took off 6 bases at V and 2 bases at J, with 11 bases between the two ends.

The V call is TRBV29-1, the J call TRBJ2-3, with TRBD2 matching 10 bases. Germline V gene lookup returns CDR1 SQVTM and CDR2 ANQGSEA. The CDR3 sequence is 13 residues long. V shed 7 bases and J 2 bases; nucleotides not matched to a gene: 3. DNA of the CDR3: TGCAGCGGTAGCGGGGGGAACACAGATACGCAGTATTTT. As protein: CSGSGGNTDTQYF.

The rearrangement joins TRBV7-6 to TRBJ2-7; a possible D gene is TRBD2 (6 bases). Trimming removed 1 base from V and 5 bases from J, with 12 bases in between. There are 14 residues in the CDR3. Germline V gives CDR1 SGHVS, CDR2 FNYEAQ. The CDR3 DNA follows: TGTGCCAGCAGCTTAGGGGGGGAGGTCGACGAGCAGTACTTC. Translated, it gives CASSLGGEVDEQYF.